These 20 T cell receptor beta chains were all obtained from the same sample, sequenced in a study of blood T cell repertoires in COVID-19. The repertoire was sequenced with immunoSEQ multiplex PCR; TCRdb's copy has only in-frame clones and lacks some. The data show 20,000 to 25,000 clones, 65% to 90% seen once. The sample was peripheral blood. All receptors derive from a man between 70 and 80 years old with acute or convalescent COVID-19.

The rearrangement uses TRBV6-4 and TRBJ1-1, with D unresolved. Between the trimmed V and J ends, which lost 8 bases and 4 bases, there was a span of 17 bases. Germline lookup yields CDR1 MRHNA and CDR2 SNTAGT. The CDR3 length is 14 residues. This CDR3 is CASRVEGWGTEAFF. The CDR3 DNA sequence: TGTGCCAGCCGGGTAGAGGGCTGGGGCACTGAAGCTTTCTTT.

The CDR3 loop reads CASSPTGTEEETQYF. The CDR3 coding sequence is TGTGCCAGCAGCCCAACCGGGACAGAAGAAGAGACCCAGTACTTC. V and J are TRBV7-3 and TRBJ2-5; 7 bases are a match to TRBD1. Germline CDR1 and CDR2: SGHTA and FQGTGA. V gave up 5 bases and J gave up 3 bases; unmatched junction bases: 9. The CDR3 consists of 15 residues.

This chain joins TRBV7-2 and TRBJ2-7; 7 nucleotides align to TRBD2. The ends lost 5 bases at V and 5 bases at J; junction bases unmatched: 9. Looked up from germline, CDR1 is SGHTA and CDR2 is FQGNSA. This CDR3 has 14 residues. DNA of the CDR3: TGTGCCAGCAGCCCAAGACTAGCTACCAACGAGCAGTACTTC. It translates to CASSPRLATNEQYF.

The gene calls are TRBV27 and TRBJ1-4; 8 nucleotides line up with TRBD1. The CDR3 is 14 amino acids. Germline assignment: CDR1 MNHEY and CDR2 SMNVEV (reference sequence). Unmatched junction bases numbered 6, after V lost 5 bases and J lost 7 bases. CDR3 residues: CASSVGQGTEKLFF. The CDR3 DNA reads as TGTGCCAGCAGTGTCGGACAGGGAACTGAAAAACTGTTTTTT.

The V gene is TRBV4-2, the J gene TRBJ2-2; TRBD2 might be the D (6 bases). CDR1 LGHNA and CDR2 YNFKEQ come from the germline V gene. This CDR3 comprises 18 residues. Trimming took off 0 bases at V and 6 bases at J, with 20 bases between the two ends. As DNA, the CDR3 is TGTGCCAGCAGCCAAGAGGTTGGAGGGCGTGCCGGGTCCGGGGAGCTGTTTTTT. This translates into CASSQEVGGRAGSGELFF.

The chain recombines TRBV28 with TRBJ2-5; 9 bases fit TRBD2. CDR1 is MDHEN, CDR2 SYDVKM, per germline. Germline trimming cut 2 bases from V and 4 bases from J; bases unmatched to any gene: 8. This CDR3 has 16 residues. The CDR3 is CASSLPLSGRGETQYF. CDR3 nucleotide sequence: TGTGCCAGCAGTTTACCCCTTAGCGGGAGAGGAGAGACCCAGTACTTC.

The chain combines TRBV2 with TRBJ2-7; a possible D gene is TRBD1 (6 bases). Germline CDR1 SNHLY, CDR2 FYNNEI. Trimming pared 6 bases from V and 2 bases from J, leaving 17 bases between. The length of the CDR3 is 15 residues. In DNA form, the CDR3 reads TGTGCCAGCAGCGGGGACATTCGGGCGCCCTACGAGCAGTACTTC. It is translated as CASSGDIRAPYEQYF.

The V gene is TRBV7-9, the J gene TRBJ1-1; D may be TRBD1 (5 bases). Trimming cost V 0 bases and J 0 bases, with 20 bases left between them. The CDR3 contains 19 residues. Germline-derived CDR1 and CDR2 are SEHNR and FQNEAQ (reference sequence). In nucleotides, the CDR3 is TGTGCCAGCAGCTTAGCCCCAACTTTTTTTGACAGCCTGAACACTGAAGCTTTCTTT. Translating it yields CASSLAPTFFDSLNTEAFF.

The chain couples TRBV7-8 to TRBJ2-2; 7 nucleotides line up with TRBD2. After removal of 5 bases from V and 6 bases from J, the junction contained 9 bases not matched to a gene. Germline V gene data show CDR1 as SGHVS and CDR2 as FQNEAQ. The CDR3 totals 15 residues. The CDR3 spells CASSLGGFFPGELFF. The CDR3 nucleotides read TGTGCCAGCAGCCTGGGAGGGTTTTTTCCCGGGGAGCTGTTTTTT.

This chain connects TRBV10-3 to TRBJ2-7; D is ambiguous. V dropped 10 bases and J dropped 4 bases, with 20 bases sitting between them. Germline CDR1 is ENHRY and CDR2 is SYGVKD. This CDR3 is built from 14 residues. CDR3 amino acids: CATTQRSAVYEQYF. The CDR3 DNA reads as TGTGCCACCACGCAGCGCTCAGCCGTATACGAGCAGTACTTC.

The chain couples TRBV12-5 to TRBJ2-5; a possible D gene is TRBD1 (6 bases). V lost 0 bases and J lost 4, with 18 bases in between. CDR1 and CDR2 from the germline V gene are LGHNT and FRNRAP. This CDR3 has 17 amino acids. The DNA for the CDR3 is TGTGCTAGTGGTTTGGTACAGGGTTGGGGACCGGGAGAGACCCAGTACTTC. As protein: CASGLVQGWGPGETQYF.

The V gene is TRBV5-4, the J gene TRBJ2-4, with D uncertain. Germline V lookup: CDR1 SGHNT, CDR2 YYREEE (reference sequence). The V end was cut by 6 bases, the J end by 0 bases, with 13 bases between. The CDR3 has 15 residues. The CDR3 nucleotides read TGTGCCAGCACCTCCGATGGGCTAGCCAAAAACATTCAGTACTTC. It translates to CASTSDGLAKNIQYF.

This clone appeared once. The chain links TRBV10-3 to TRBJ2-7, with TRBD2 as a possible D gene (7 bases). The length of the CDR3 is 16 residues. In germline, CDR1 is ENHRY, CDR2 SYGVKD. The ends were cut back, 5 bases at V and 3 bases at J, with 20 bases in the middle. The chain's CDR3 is CAISRFDGGPFYEQYF. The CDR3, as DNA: TGTGCCATCAGTCGTTTTGACGGGGGGCCCTTCTACGAGCAGTACTTC.

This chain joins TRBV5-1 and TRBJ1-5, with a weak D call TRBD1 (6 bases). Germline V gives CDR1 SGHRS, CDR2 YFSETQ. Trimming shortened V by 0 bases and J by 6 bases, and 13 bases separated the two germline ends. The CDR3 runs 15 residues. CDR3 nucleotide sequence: TGCGCCAGCAGCTTGGAGGGGGGGCGCGGTCAGCCCCAGCATTTT. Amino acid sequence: CASSLEGGRGQPQHF.

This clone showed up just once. This CDR3 is CASSLAGRSYNEQFF. CDR3 in DNA: TGTGCCAGCAGTTTAGCGGGACGGTCCTACAATGAGCAGTTCTTC. The rearrangement uses TRBV28 and TRBJ2-1; perhaps TRBD2 as D (6 bases). Germline-derived CDR1 and CDR2 are MDHEN and SYDVKM. V was cut by 2 bases and J by 1 base, with 9 bases left in between. The CDR3 has 15 amino acids. Using reference TRBV28 and TRBJ2-1 for the parts outside the CDR3, the full variable domain is DVKVTQSSRYLVKRTGEKVFLECVQDMDHENMFWYRQDPGLGLRLIYFSYDVKMKEKGDIPEGYSVSREKKERFSLILESASTNQTSMYLCASSLAGRSYNEQFFGPGTRLTVL.

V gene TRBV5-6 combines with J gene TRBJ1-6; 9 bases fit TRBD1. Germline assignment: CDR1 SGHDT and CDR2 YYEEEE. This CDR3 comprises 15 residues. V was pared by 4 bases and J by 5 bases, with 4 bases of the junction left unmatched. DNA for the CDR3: TGTGCCAGCAGCGGCGGGACAGGGAATAATTCACCCCTCCACTTT. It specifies CASSGGTGNNSPLHF. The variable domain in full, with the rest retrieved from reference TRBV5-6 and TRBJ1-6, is DAGVTQSPTHLIKTRGQQVTLRCSPKSGHDTVSWYQQALGQGPQFIFQYYEEEERQRGNFPDRFSGHQFPNYSSELNVNALLLGDSALYLCASSGGTGNNSPLHFGNGTRLTVT.

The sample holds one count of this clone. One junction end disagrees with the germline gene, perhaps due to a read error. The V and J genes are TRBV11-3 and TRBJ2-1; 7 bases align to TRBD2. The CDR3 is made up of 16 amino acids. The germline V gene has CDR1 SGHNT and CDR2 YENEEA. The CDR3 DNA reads TGTGCCAGCAGCCTAGAGGGAGGGGCCGGTGTCGATGAGCAGTTCTTC. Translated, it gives CASSLEGGAGVDEQFF. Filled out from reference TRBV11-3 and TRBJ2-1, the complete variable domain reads EAGVVQSPRYKIIEKKQPVAFWCNPISGHNTLYWYLQNLGQGPELLIRYENEEAVDDSQLPKDRFSAERLKGVDSTLKIQPAELGDSAVYLCASSLEGGAGVDEQFFGPGTRLTVL.

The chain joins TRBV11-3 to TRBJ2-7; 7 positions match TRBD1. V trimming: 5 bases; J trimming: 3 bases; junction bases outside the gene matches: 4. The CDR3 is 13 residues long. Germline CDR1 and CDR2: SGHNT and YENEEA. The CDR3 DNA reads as TGTGCCAGCAGCCGACAGGGTAACTACGAGCAGTACTTC. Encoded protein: CASSRQGNYEQYF.

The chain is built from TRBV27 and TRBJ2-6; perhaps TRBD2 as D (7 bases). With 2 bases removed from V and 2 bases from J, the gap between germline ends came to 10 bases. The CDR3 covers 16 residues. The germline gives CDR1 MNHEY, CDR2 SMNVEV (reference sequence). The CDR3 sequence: CASSLGGGAGANVLTF. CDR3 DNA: TGTGCCAGCAGTTTAGGCGGGGGCGCTGGGGCCAACGTCCTGACTTTC.

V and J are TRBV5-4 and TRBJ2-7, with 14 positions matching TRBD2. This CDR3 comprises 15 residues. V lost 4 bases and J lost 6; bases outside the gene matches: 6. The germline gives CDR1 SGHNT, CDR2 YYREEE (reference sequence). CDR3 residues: CASSRLAGGPIEQYF. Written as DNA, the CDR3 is TGTGCCAGCAGCAGACTAGCGGGAGGGCCTATCGAGCAGTACTTC.